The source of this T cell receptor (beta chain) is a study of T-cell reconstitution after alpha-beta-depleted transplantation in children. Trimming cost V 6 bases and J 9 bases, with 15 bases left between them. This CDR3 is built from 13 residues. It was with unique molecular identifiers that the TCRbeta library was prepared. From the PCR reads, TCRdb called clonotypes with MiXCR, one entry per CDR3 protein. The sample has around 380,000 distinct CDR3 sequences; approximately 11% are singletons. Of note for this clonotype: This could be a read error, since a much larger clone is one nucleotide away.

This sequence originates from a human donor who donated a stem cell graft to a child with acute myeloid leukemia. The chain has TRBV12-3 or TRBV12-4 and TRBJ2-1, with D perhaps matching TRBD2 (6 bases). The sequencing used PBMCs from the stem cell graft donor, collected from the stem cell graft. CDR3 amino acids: CASRKSRGGEQFF. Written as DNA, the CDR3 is TGTGCCAGCAGGAAGAGCCGGGGAGGTGAGCAGTTCTTC.